These 20 T cell receptor beta chains were sequenced from one sample in a study of control samples from healthy donors and cancer patients. TCRdb's copy holds only in-frame clones and misses some; the assay was immunoSEQ multiplex PCR. Of around 76,000 clones listed, about 93% are singletons. Sequenced: blood. The receptors originated from a woman in her 40s in good health.

This chain connects TRBV6-2 or TRBV6-3 to TRBJ2-1, with 8 bases matching TRBD2. Per germline, CDR1 MNHEY and CDR2 SVGEGT. V was clipped by 0 bases and J by 7 bases; unmatched bases: 8. The CDR3 totals 16 residues. Here the CDR3 reads CASSYSPRGGRNEQFF. CDR3 DNA sequence: TGTGCCAGCAGTTACTCTCCCCGGGGGGGCCGGAATGAGCAGTTCTTC.

The chain joins TRBV19 to TRBJ1-1; D gene uncertain. This CDR3 has 11 amino acids. Germline lookup yields CDR1 LNHDA and CDR2 SQIVND (reference sequence). The ends were cut back, 5 bases at V and 2 bases at J, with 3 bases in the middle. In nucleotides, the CDR3 is TGTGCCAGTAGTGTTAACACTGAAGCTTTCTTT. As protein: CASSVNTEAFF.

V and J are TRBV7-9 and TRBJ2-7; perhaps D is TRBD1 or TRBD2 (5 bases each). Trimming took 5 bases from V and 0 from J, leaving 14 bases between them. Per germline, CDR1 SEHNR and CDR2 FQNEAQ (reference sequence). The CDR3 is made up of 15 amino acids. The CDR3 is CASSHRAGSSYEQYF. The CDR3 bases are TGTGCCAGCAGCCATCGGGCAGGGAGCTCCTACGAGCAGTACTTC.

This rearrangement joins TRBV5-1 to TRBJ1-4; TRBD1 is a possible D gene (5 bases). Trimming removed 0 bases at V and 7 bases at J, with 10 bases between. CDR1 is SGHRS and CDR2 is YFSETQ in the germline V gene. The CDR3 extends over 14 amino acids. The CDR3 DNA is TGCGCCAGCAGCTTGGGGGGCTTCGGTGAAAAACTGTTTTTT. This sequence encodes CASSLGGFGEKLFF.

A few counts support this clone. J is TRBJ2-7 and V is TRBV2; D gene uncertain. The CDR3 runs 14 residues. Deletions cut 3 bases from V and 2 bases from J, with 11 bases between. CDR1 and CDR2 (germline): SNHLY, FYNNEI. The CDR3 DNA reads as TGTGCCAGCAGTGAGACGACGCTTGCCTACGAGCAGTACTTC. Its translation is CASSETTLAYEQYF.

This clone was found once. V gene TRBV7-2 combines with J gene TRBJ1-1, with 9 bases aligning to TRBD1. Germline V gene sequence: CDR1 SGHTA, CDR2 FQGNSA. The CDR3 contains 15 residues. J gave up 4 bases and V 4 bases, and 7 bases lay outside the gene matches. CDR3 region: CASSYPQGAGTEAFF. The DNA for the CDR3 is TGTGCCAGCAGCTACCCACAGGGGGCTGGCACTGAAGCTTTCTTT.

The chain combines TRBV7-2 with TRBJ1-1; TRBD1 might be the D (6 bases). Per the germline V gene, CDR1 is SGHTA and CDR2 is FQGNSA. This CDR3 has 14 amino acids. Trimming shortened V by 2 bases and J by 4 bases, and 11 bases separated the two germline ends. The CDR3 protein is CASSLYAGATEAFF. As DNA, the CDR3 is TGTGCCAGCAGCTTATACGCAGGGGCCACTGAAGCTTTCTTT.

This chain links TRBV7-9 with TRBJ2-1, with 8 bases aligning to TRBD2. This CDR3 has 16 amino acids. Germline CDR1 is SEHNR and CDR2 is FQNEAQ (reference sequence). V lost 5 bases, J lost 4 bases, and 10 bases stayed unmatched. The CDR3 region is CASSKVASGYYNEQFF. In nucleotides, the CDR3 is TGTGCCAGCAGCAAGGTGGCTAGCGGGTATTACAATGAGCAGTTCTTC.

This chain uses TRBV24-1 with TRBJ2-5; D call uncertain. Looked up from germline, CDR1 is KGHDR and CDR2 is SFDVKD. Trimming pared 4 bases from V and 2 bases from J, leaving 10 bases between. The CDR3 is 14 amino acids. The CDR3 DNA is TGTGCCACCAGTGACCCGGACGGACAAGAGACCCAGTACTTC. It specifies CATSDPDGQETQYF.

The rearrangement uses TRBV6-2 or TRBV6-3 and TRBJ2-2; D gene uncertain. Germline CDR1 and CDR2: MNHEY and SVGEGT. The CDR3 contains 14 residues. The germline V and J ends were trimmed by 6 bases and 2 bases, with 10 bases remaining between them. The CDR3 sequence: CASSPTLNTGELFF. The CDR3 DNA reads TGTGCCAGCAGCCCGACTCTTAACACCGGGGAGCTGTTTTTT.

The chain is built from TRBV5-1 and TRBJ2-3; TRBD2 matches 9 bases. Germline CDR1 SGHRS, CDR2 YFSETQ. Trimming cost V 0 bases and J 5 bases; bases outside gene matches: 10. The CDR3 length is 17 residues. CDR3 sequence: CASSLVGSGSAVDTQYF. The CDR3 bases are TGCGCCAGCAGCTTGGTGGGTAGCGGGAGTGCGGTAGATACGCAGTATTTT.

The chain employs TRBV5-1 and TRBJ1-5, with D unresolved. The CDR3 contains 15 residues. Germline V gene data show CDR1 as SGHRS and CDR2 as YFSETQ. With 1 base removed from V and 3 bases from J, the gap between germline ends came to 11 bases. CDR3 in DNA: TGCGCCAGCAGCTTGTCTGCAGGCTCCAATCAGCCCCAGCATTTT. Its translation: CASSLSAGSNQPQHF.

The rearrangement joins TRBV6-5 to TRBJ1-5, with 9 positions matching TRBD1. The CDR3 extends over 14 amino acids. The V segment lost 4 bases and the J segment 5 bases; nucleotides outside the gene matches: 3. Looked up from germline, CDR1 is MNHEY and CDR2 is SVGAGI. The CDR3 loop is CASSSGTGYQPQHF. DNA of the CDR3: TGTGCCAGCAGTTCCGGGACAGGGTATCAGCCCCAGCATTTT.

The chain uses TRBV12-3 or TRBV12-4 and TRBJ2-4; the match to TRBD2 covers 7 bases. The CDR3 length is 12 residues. V trimming: 6 bases; J trimming: 7 bases; junction bases outside the gene matches: 3. CDR3: CASSWEGNIQYF. The CDR3 nucleotides read TGTGCCAGCAGCTGGGAGGGGAACATTCAGTACTTC.

Notes on this clone: One end of the junction varies from germline; a read error may be responsible. The V call is TRBV7-9, the J call TRBJ2-7; the D is unclear. The CDR3 consists of 8 residues. The V gene's germline CDR1 is SEHNR and CDR2 FQNEAQ (reference sequence). Here the CDR3 DNA reads TGTGCCAGCAGTCCGGACCTCTTC. Translation: CASSPDLF. The full variable domain, its missing parts supplied by reference TRBV7-9 and TRBJ2-7, is DTGVSQNPRHKITKRGQNVTFRCDPISEHNRLYWYRQTLGQGPEFLTYFQNEAQLEKSRLLSDRFSAERPKGSFSTLEIQRTEQGDSAMYLCASSPDLFGPGTRLTVT.

J is TRBJ2-3 and V is TRBV5-4; D not resolved. V lost 0 bases, J lost 1 base, and 6 bases lay in between. Germline V gene lookup returns CDR1 SGHNT and CDR2 YYREEE (reference sequence). The CDR3 spans 14 residues. As DNA, the CDR3 is TGTGCCAGCAGCTTGGGCCGGGGCACAGATACGCAGTATTTT. It encodes CASSLGRGTDTQYF.

The chain links TRBV7-8 to TRBJ1-2, with D maybe TRBD1 (5 bases). Germline lookup yields CDR1 SGHVS and CDR2 FQNEAQ. V was clipped by 3 bases and J by 8 bases, with 16 bases between them. This CDR3 is built from 14 residues. The CDR3: CASSFWTGTQGYTF. In nucleotides, the CDR3 is TGTGCCAGCAGCTTCTGGACCGGGACTCAAGGCTACACCTTC.

V gene TRBV5-4 combines with J gene TRBJ2-1, with TRBD1 matching 11 bases. The CDR3 covers 14 residues. The germline V gene has CDR1 SGHNT and CDR2 YYREEE (reference sequence). V lost 3 bases to trimming and J lost 5 bases; unmatched junction nucleotides: 1. The CDR3 DNA reads as TGTGCCAGCAGCTGGGACAGGGGGAACAATGAGCAGTTCTTC. Protein sequence: CASSWDRGNNEQFF.

This clone was found once. The chain joins TRBV5-1 to TRBJ1-1; TRBD1 might be the D (5 bases). CDR3 size: 14 residues. From germline, CDR1 is SGHRS and CDR2 YFSETQ. Trimming removed 4 bases at V and 2 bases at J, with 12 bases between. The CDR3 spells CASSRDRTNTEAFF. The CDR3, as DNA: TGCGCCAGCAGCCGAGACAGAACCAACACTGAAGCTTTCTTT.

The chain has TRBV4-1 and TRBJ1-5; maybe TRBD1 (5 bases). The germline V gene has CDR1 MGHRA and CDR2 YSYEKL. Trimming shortened V by 2 bases and J by 5 bases, and 10 bases separated the two germline ends. The CDR3 is 14 residues long. CDR3 sequence: CASSQQGVYQPQHF. The CDR3 DNA follows: TGCGCCAGCAGCCAACAGGGCGTGTATCAGCCCCAGCATTTT.